The 28 T cell receptor beta chains in this list originate from one sample, sequenced in a study of Tregs in tolerant kidney transplant recipients. Related graft donors supplied nonmyeloablative bone marrow transplants, and mixed chimerism was transient. The protocol was immunoSEQ multiplex PCR, while the TCRdb copy is restricted to in-frame clones and leaves out a portion. The repertoire has under 90,000 clones, roughly nine tenths of them found once; the top ten carry around 1.4%. This material consisted of CD4+ T cells from blood (PBMCs), taken 24 months after the transplant. Receptors were obtained from a human patient who received a combined kidney and bone marrow transplant. Some T cells could come from the graft donor.

The V gene is TRBV4-3, the J gene TRBJ2-3; no clear D gene. CDR3 length: 13 residues. Germline V lookup: CDR1 LGHNA, CDR2 YSLEER. V was trimmed by 0 bases and J by 4 bases, leaving 5 bases between them. Here the CDR3 reads CASSQDIPDTQYF. The CDR3 DNA reads TGCGCCAGCAGCCAAGATATCCCAGATACGCAGTATTTT.

This clone was observed once. The chain carries TRBV7-5 and TRBJ2-5; the table's D call, TRBD1, has no DNA check behind it. TRBV7-5 is tagged as a pseudogene. The CDR3 is made up of 18 amino acids. CDR3 amino acids: CVRSLPLLRQGKRETQYF. DNA for the CDR3: TGTGTCAGAAGCTTACCGCTTCTACGCCAGGGGAAGCGGGAGACCCAGTACTTC.

This clone has only one observation. The chain has TRBV30 and TRBJ1-1; 7 bases map to TRBD1. The CDR3 runs 13 residues. The junction had 7 bases not matched to a gene; V was cut back by 3 bases and J by 6 bases. CDR1 is GTSNPN, CDR2 SVGIG, per germline (reference sequence). The CDR3 sequence: CAWSEYTGAEAFF. The DNA of the CDR3 is TGTGCCTGGAGCGAATATACAGGGGCTGAAGCTTTCTTT.

V is TRBV11-2 and J is TRBJ1-1, with 7 bases matching TRBD1. The CDR3 covers 20 residues. Trimming removed 0 bases from V and 6 bases from J; junction bases left unmatched: 22. CDR1 is SGHAT, CDR2 FQNNGV, per germline. The CDR3 DNA follows: TGTGCCAGCAGCTTAGAAATGGTTTCAGCTTGGAGGGGGCGTTATTCTGAAGCTTTCTTT. Protein: CASSLEMVSAWRGRYSEAFF.

The chain uses TRBV4-1 and TRBJ2-2, with D possibly matching TRBD2 (6 bases). The germline V gene has CDR1 MGHRA and CDR2 YSYEKL. The CDR3 contains 17 residues. V lost 4 bases and J 0 bases, leaving 15 bases between the germline ends. CDR3 amino acids: CASSPSWRAANTGELFF. CDR3 coding DNA: TGCGCCAGCAGCCCTAGCTGGAGGGCCGCGAACACCGGGGAGCTGTTTTTT.

The chain couples TRBV30 to TRBJ1-2; 7 bases agree with TRBD1. This CDR3 contains 12 residues. CDR1 is GTSNPN, CDR2 SVGIG, per germline (reference sequence). V dropped 1 base and J dropped 4; count of bases not matched to a gene: 0. CDR3 coding DNA: TGTGCCTGGAGTGCAGGGGGCTATGGCTACACCTTC. As protein: CAWSAGGYGYTF.

A few counts support this clone. The rearrangement links TRBV19 to TRBJ1-5, with a tentative D call TRBD1 (5 bases). CDR1 is LNHDA, CDR2 SQIVND, per germline (reference sequence). The CDR3 has 15 residues. Deletions cut 6 bases from V and 0 bases from J, with 12 bases between. CDR3 DNA: TGTGCCAGTAGCTTCAGGGCCGCTAGCAATCAGCCCCAGCATTTT. This codes for CASSFRAASNQPQHF.

This chain joins TRBV19 and TRBJ1-3; D gene uncertain. This CDR3 has 15 amino acids. Looked up from germline, CDR1 is LNHDA and CDR2 is SQIVND (reference sequence). V was shortened by 6 bases and J by 0 bases, with 12 bases between the two germline ends. The CDR3 DNA follows: TGTGCCAGTAGCCGCCTAATTGACTCTGGAAACACCATATATTTT. This encodes CASSRLIDSGNTIYF.

The chain couples TRBV23-1 to TRBJ2-7, with 10 bases lining up with TRBD1. TRBV23-1 is an open reading frame, and its role is uncertain. V lost 6 bases to trimming and J lost 1 base; unmatched junction nucleotides: 6. The CDR3 loop spans 15 amino acids. This CDR3 is CASSQGTGESYEQYF. The CDR3 DNA sequence: TGCGCCAGCAGCCAAGGGACAGGGGAGTCCTACGAGCAGTACTTC.

This clone has only one observation. The J gene is TRBJ2-3, the V gene TRBV7-9; D possibly corresponds to TRBD2 (5 bases). With 2 bases removed from V and 3 bases from J, the gap between germline ends came to 12 bases. The germline gives CDR1 SEHNR, CDR2 FQNEAQ (reference sequence). The CDR3 contains 15 residues. The CDR3: CASSLKGSGTDTQYF. CDR3 nucleotide sequence: TGTGCCAGCAGCTTAAAAGGGAGCGGAACAGATACGCAGTATTTT.

This chain joins TRBV4-2 and TRBJ1-2, with D perhaps TRBD1 (5 bases). Between the trimmed V and J ends, which lost 0 bases and 7 bases, there was a span of 9 bases. The CDR3 totals 13 residues. Germline V gene lookup returns CDR1 LGHNA and CDR2 YNFKEQ. In DNA, the CDR3 is TGTGCCAGCAGCCAAGATCAGGGCCGTGGCTACACCTTC. This gives the protein CASSQDQGRGYTF.

The gene calls are TRBV6-1 and TRBJ2-7; 7 bases fit TRBD2. The CDR3 is 15 amino acids. Germline V gene lookup returns CDR1 MNHNS and CDR2 SASEGT. The V gene end was trimmed by 4 bases and the J gene end by 4 bases; junction bases not matched to a gene: 10. CDR3 protein: CASSGRQRGGYEQYF. The CDR3 DNA is TGTGCCAGCAGTGGTCGGCAGCGGGGCGGATACGAGCAGTACTTC.

This clone appeared a single time. The rearrangement uses TRBV10-3 and TRBJ1-3; D ambiguous. With 7 bases removed from V and 0 bases from J, the gap between germline ends came to 13 bases. This CDR3 is 15 amino acids long. The V gene's germline CDR1 is ENHRY and CDR2 SYGVKD. CDR3 DNA: TGTGCCATCAATTCGAACAGAAGCTCTGGAAACACCATATATTTT. As protein: CAINSNRSSGNTIYF.

The chain recombines TRBV7-9 with TRBJ2-5, with D possibly matching TRBD1 (5 bases). V was cut by 1 base and J by 7 bases, with 10 bases left in between. Germline V gene lookup returns CDR1 SEHNR and CDR2 FQNEAQ (reference sequence). The CDR3 extends over 13 amino acids. The CDR3 loop reads CASSLVGDGTQYF. The CDR3, as DNA: TGTGCCAGCAGCTTAGTAGGGGATGGGACCCAGTACTTC.

The chain couples TRBV19 to TRBJ2-7; TRBD1 is a possible D gene (5 bases). The germline gives CDR1 LNHDA, CDR2 SQIVND (reference sequence). V gave up 4 bases and J gave up 0 bases, with 16 bases separating them. The CDR3 runs to 16 residues. CDR3 sequence reads: CASSTFQGQSSYEQYF. DNA of the CDR3: TGTGCCAGTAGTACATTTCAGGGCCAAAGCTCCTACGAGCAGTACTTC.

V and J are TRBV7-2 and TRBJ2-7; tentative D call: TRBD2 (5 bases). The CDR3 is 12 residues long. V lost 1 base, J lost 6 bases, and 7 bases lay in between. Germline V gene lookup returns CDR1 SGHTA and CDR2 FQGNSA. CDR3 DNA sequence: TGTGCCAGCAGCTTAGGAGGGAGCGAGCAGTACTTC. This sequence encodes CASSLGGSEQYF.

The chain carries TRBV6-1 and TRBJ2-7; D unclear. The CDR3 contains 12 residues. Germline V gives CDR1 MNHNS, CDR2 SASEGT. Trimming pared 0 bases from V and 10 bases from J, leaving 10 bases between. The CDR3 bases are TGTGCCAGCAGTGAAGCGAAAACTTTCCAGTACTTC. Its protein product is CASSEAKTFQYF.

The chain uses TRBV27 and TRBJ1-2; 8 bases agree with TRBD1. Unmatched junction bases numbered 9, after V lost 8 bases and J lost 7 bases. CDR3 size: 13 residues. Per the germline V gene, CDR1 is MNHEY and CDR2 is SMNVEV (reference sequence). The CDR3 loop is CASSRTGLGGYTF. CDR3 DNA sequence: TGTGCCAGCTCCCGGACAGGGTTAGGTGGCTACACCTTC.

The chain uses TRBV5-1 and TRBJ2-7; no clear D. With 0 bases removed from V and 1 base from J, the gap between germline ends came to 5 bases. CDR3 size: 13 residues. CDR1 is SGHRS and CDR2 is YFSETQ in the germline V gene. CDR3 region: CASSLAGSYEQYF. The DNA of the CDR3 is TGCGCCAGCAGCTTGGCCGGGTCCTACGAGCAGTACTTC.

The V and J genes are TRBV13 and TRBJ2-7; D is perhaps TRBD2 (6 bases). Per the germline V gene, CDR1 is PRHDT and CDR2 is FYEKMQ (reference sequence). This CDR3 is 14 amino acids long. V lost 7 bases to trimming and J lost 4 bases, with 17 bases between them. This chain's CDR3 is CASTTGTGLYEQYF. The CDR3, as DNA: TGTGCCAGCACTACCGGGACCGGACTATACGAGCAGTACTTC.

V gene TRBV7-6 combines with J gene TRBJ2-1; D remains unclear. The CDR3 covers 18 residues. The germline gives CDR1 SGHVS, CDR2 FNYEAQ. V was clipped by 0 bases and J by 0 bases, with 15 bases between them. The CDR3, as DNA: TGTGCCAGCAGCTTAGCATGGTTGAGTAAGAGCTCCTACAATGAGCAGTTCTTC. It yields the protein CASSLAWLSKSSYNEQFF. Full variable domain (missing parts from reference TRBV7-6 and TRBJ2-1): GAGVSQSPRYKVTKRGQDVALRCDPISGHVSLYWYRQALGQGPEFLTYFNYEAQQDKSGLPNDRFSAERPEGSISTLTIQRTEQRDSAMYRCASSLAWLSKSSYNEQFFGPGTRLTVL.

The rearrangement joins TRBV11-3 to TRBJ2-3; possible D gene TRBD2, 5 bases. The V end was cut by 3 bases, the J end by 1 base, with 8 bases between. Per germline, CDR1 SGHNT and CDR2 YENEEA. The CDR3 spans 14 residues. CDR3 sequence: CASSFGLRTDTQYF. The CDR3 DNA is TGTGCCAGCAGCTTTGGACTCCGCACAGATACGCAGTATTTT.

J is TRBJ1-2 and V is TRBV6-5; TRBD1 is a possible D gene (5 bases). V was trimmed by 5 bases and J by 2 bases, leaving 9 bases between them. This CDR3 is 13 amino acids long. The V gene's germline CDR1 is MNHEY and CDR2 SVGAGI. CDR3 sequence reads: CASSRTFNYGYTF. As DNA, the CDR3 is TGTGCCAGCAGTCGGACATTCAACTATGGCTACACCTTC.

The V call is TRBV19, the J call TRBJ1-2, with D possibly TRBD1 on 6 matching bases. The V gene lost 6 bases and the J gene lost 4 bases, with 21 bases spanning the gap. The CDR3 length is 16 residues. Germline V gene data show CDR1 as LNHDA and CDR2 as SQIVND (reference sequence). CDR3 bases: TGTGCCAGTAGCCCGCAGGGGACCTTCTTCGGCTATGGCTACACCTTC. It codes for CASSPQGTFFGYGYTF. Supplemented by reference TRBV19 and TRBJ1-2, the full variable domain reads DGGITQSPKYLFRKEGQNVTLSCEQNLNHDAMYWYRQDPGQGLRLIYYSQIVNDFQKGDIAEGYSVSREKKESFPLTVTSAQKNPTAFYLCASSPQGTFFGYGYTFGSGTRLTVV.

The gene calls are TRBV28 and TRBJ2-7, with 12 bases fitting TRBD2. Germline V gene lookup returns CDR1 MDHEN and CDR2 SYDVKM. The CDR3 spans 16 residues. Unmatched junction bases numbered 4, after V lost 2 bases and J lost 2 bases. This chain's CDR3 is CASSLRRLAGAYEQYF. CDR3 nucleotides: TGTGCCAGCAGTTTAAGGAGACTAGCGGGGGCCTACGAGCAGTACTTC. Using reference TRBV28 and TRBJ2-7 for the parts outside the CDR3, the full variable domain is DVKVTQSSRYLVKRTGEKVFLECVQDMDHENMFWYRQDPGLGLRLIYFSYDVKMKEKGDIPEGYSVSREKKERFSLILESASTNQTSMYLCASSLRRLAGAYEQYFGPGTRLTVT.

The CDR3 nucleotides read TGTGCCAGCAGCGTAGGGGGGCTAGCAGGTGCCGGGGAGCTGTTTTTT. This translates into CASSVGGLAGAGELFF. This sequence joins TRBV9 and TRBJ2-2; D may be TRBD1 (6 bases). V lost 0 bases to trimming and J lost 6 bases, with 15 bases between them. The CDR3 has 16 residues. The V gene's germline CDR1 is SGDLS and CDR2 YYNGEE.

This rearrangement joins TRBV5-1 to TRBJ2-1; 9 bases are a match to TRBD2. The CDR3 contains 15 residues. After removal of 4 bases from V and 0 bases from J, the junction contained 2 bases not matched to a gene. Per the germline V gene, CDR1 is SGHRS and CDR2 is YFSETQ. The CDR3 reads CASSISGSSYNEQFF. The CDR3 region has the DNA TGCGCCAGCAGCATTAGCGGGAGCTCCTACAATGAGCAGTTCTTC.

The chain employs TRBV7-9 and TRBJ2-3; D gene uncertain. In germline, CDR1 is SEHNR, CDR2 FQNEAQ (reference sequence). The CDR3 sequence is 15 residues long. V gave up 2 bases and J gave up 2 bases, with 11 bases separating them. CDR3 sequence: CASSLRPAFTDTQYF. CDR3 coding DNA: TGTGCCAGCAGCTTAAGACCAGCGTTCACAGATACGCAGTATTTT.